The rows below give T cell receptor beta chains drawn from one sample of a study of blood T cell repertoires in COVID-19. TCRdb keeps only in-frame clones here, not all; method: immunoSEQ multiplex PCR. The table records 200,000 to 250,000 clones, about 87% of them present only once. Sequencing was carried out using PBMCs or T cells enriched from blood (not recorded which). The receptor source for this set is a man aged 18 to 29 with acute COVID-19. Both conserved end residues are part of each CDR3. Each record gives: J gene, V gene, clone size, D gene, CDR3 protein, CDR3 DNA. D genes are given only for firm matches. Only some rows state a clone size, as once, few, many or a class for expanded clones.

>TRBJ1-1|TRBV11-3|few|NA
CASSLVGNTEAFF
TGTGCCAGCAGCTTAGTCGGGAACACTGAAGCTTTCTTT
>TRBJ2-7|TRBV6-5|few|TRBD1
CASRMAGQGVDEQYF
TGTGCCAGCAGGATGGCGGGACAGGGTGTCGACGAGCAGTACTTC
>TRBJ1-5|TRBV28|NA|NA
CASSRPVGQPQHF
TGTGCCAGCAGCCGCCCTGTCGGGCAGCCCCAGCATTTT
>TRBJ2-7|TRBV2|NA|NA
CASSVVSSYEQYF
TGTGCCAGCAGTGTCGTCTCCTCCTACGAGCAGTACTTC
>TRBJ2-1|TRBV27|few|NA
CASSSQGNEQFF
TGTGCCAGCAGTTCCCAGGGCAATGAGCAGTTCTTC
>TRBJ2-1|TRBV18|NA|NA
CASSPSGGYSYNEQFF
TGTGCCAGCTCACCAAGCGGAGGTTACTCCTACAATGAGCAGTTCTTC
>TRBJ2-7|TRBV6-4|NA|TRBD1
CASSPRDSHF
TGTGCCAGCAGTCCCCGGGACAGCCACTTC
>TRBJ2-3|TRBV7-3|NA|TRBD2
CASSLRREGSTDTQYF
TGTGCCAGCAGCTTAAGGCGGGAGGGGAGCACAGATACGCAGTATTTT
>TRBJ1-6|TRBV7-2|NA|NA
CASSFTANSPLHF
TGTGCCAGCAGCTTCACAGCTAATTCACCCCTCCACTTT
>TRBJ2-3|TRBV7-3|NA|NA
CASSLEQGSTDTQYF
TGTGCCAGCAGCTTAGAACAGGGCTCCACAGATACGCAGTATTTT
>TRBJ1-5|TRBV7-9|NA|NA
CASSLQGTDQPQHF
TGTGCCAGCAGCTTACAGGGGACGGATCAGCCCCAGCATTTT
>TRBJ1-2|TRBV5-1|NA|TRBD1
CASSLDRGGGYTF
TGCGCCAGCAGCTTAGACAGGGGAGGTGGCTACACCTTC
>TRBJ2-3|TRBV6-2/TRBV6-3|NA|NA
CASSYSRAYTDTQYF
TGTGCCAGCAGTTACTCGAGAGCATACACAGATACGCAGTATTTT
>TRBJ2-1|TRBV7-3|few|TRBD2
CASSRAGGSYNEQFF
TGTGCCAGCAGTCGGGCGGGAGGCTCCTACAATGAGCAGTTCTTC